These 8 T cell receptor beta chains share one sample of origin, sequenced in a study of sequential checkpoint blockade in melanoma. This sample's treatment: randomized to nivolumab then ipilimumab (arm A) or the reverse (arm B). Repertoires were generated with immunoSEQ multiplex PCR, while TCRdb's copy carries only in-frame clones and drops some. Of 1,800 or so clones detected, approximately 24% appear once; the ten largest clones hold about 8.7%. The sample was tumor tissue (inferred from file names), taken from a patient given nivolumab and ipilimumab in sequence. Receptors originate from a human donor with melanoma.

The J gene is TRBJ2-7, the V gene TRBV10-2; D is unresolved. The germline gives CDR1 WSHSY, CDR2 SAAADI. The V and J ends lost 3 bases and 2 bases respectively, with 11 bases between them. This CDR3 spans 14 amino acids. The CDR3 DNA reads TGCGCCAGCAGTGATACGGGCGGCCCCTACGAGCAGTACTTC. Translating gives CASSDTGGPYEQYF.

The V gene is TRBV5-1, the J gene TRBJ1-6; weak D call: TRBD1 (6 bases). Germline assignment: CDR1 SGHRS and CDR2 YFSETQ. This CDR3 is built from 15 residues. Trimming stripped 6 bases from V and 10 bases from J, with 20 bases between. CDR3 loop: CASTGDPSGPSPLHF. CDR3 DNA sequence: TGCGCCAGCACAGGGGACCCTTCGGGGCCGTCACCCCTCCACTTT. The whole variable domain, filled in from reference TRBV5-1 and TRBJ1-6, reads KAGVTQTPRYLIKTRGQQVTLSCSPISGHRSVSWYQQTPGQGLQFLFEYFSETQRNKGNFPGRFSGRQFSNSRSEMNVSTLELGDSALYLCASTGDPSGPSPLHFGNGTRLTVT.

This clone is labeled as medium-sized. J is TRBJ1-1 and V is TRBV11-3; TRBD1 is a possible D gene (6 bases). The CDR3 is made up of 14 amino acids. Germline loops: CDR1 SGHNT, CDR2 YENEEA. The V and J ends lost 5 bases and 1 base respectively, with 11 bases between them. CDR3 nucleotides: TGTGCCAGCAGCCCGGGACAAGGGAACACTGAAGCTTTCTTT. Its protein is CASSPGQGNTEAFF.

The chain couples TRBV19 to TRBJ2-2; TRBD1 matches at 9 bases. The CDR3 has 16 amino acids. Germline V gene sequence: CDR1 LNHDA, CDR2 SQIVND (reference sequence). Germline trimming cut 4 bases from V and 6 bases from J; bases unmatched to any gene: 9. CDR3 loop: CASSTETGGAAGELFF. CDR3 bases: TGTGCCAGTAGTACCGAAACAGGGGGCGCGGCCGGGGAGCTGTTTTTT.

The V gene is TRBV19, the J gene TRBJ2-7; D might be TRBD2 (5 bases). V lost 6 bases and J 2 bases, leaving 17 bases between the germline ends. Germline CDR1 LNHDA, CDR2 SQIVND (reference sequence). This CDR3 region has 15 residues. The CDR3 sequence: CASRVVQTSTYEQYF. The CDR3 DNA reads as TGTGCCAGTAGAGTTGTTCAAACTAGTACCTACGAGCAGTACTTC.

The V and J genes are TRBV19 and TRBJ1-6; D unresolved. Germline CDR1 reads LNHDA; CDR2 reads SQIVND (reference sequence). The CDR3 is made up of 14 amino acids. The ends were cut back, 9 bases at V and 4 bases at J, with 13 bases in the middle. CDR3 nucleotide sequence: TGTGCCAGCACCCTTAGAGGGTATAATTCACCCCTCCACTTT. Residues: CASTLRGYNSPLHF.

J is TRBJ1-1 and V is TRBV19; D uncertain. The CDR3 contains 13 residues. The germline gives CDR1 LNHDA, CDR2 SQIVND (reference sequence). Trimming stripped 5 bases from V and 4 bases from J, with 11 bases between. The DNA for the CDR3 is TGTGCCAGTAGTGCCTCCCGGAGCACTGAAGCTTTCTTT. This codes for CASSASRSTEAFF. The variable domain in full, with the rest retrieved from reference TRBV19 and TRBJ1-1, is DGGITQSPKYLFRKEGQNVTLSCEQNLNHDAMYWYRQDPGQGLRLIYYSQIVNDFQKGDIAEGYSVSREKKESFPLTVTSAQKNPTAFYLCASSASRSTEAFFGQGTRLTVV.

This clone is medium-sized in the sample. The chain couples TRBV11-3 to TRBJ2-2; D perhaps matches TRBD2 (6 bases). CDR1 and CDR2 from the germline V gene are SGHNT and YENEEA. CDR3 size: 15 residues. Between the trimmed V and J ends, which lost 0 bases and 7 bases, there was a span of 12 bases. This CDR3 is CASSLEGLNVGELFF. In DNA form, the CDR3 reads TGTGCCAGCAGCTTAGAGGGACTTAATGTCGGGGAGCTGTTTTTT.